This T cell receptor beta chain comes out of a study of blood T cell repertoires in COVID-19. Study background: Acute and convalescent COVID-19 specimens originated in the United States, Italy and Spain.

The data were produced by immunoSEQ multiplex PCR, yet TCRdb's version contains in-frame clones alone and is incomplete. This table has roughly 150,000 clones, approximately 82% appearing once. CDR1 and CDR2 from the germline V gene are MNHEY and SMNVEV (reference sequence). V shed 6 bases, J shed 5 bases, and the junction held 4 bases outside the gene matches. This CDR3 has 13 amino acids. Details on this clone: This CDR3 is also generated by other DNA sequences in the sample.

V is TRBV27 and J is TRBJ1-1; 9 bases fit TRBD1. The sequenced sample consisted of peripheral blood. This TCR derives from a man aged 70-80 years who had recovered from COVID-19. The CDR3 DNA follows: TGTGCCAGCAGACCGACAGGGGGGACTGAAGCTTTCTTT. It yields the protein CASRPTGGTEAFF.